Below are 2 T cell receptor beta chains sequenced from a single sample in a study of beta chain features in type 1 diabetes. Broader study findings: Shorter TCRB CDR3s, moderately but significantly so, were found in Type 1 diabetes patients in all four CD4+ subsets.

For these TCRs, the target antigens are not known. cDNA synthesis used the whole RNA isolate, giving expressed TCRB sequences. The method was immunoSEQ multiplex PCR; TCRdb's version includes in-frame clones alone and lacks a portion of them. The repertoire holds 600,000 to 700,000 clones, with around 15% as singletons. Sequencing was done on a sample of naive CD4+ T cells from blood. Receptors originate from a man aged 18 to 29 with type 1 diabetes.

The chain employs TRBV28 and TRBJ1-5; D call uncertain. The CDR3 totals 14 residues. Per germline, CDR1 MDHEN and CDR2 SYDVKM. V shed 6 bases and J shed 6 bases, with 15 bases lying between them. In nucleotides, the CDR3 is TGTGCCAGCAGGATGGACCCCGGCGGTCAGCCCCAGCATTTT. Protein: CASRMDPGGQPQHF.

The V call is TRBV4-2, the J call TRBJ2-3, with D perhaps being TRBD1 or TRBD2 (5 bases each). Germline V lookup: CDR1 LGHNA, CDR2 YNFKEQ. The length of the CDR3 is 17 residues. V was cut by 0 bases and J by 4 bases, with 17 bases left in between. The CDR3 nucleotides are TGTGCCAGCAGCCAAGACATCGGGACCATCCAGCCAGATACGCAGTATTTT. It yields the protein CASSQDIGTIQPDTQYF.